What follows is one T cell receptor (beta chain) and its context. Its specificity is not known. TCRdb keeps only in-frame clones here, not all; method: immunoSEQ multiplex PCR. The repertoire consists of about 90,000 clones, with under 95% occurring once and the leading ten covering roughly 5.6%. This record comes from a study of T cell responses to AZD1222 COVID-19 vaccine. Germline lookup yields CDR1 MNHEY and CDR2 SVGAGI. Trimming took 0 bases from V and 0 from J, leaving 9 bases between them. This CDR3 region has 16 residues. Points from the study as a whole: CD4 TCRs covered the whole spike, strongest at regions 160-218 and 743-854.

Sample: peripheral blood, taken on day 0 of MenACWY control vaccination. This sequence was found in an adult in good health. The J gene is TRBJ1-5, the V gene TRBV6-5, with D perhaps matching TRBD1 (6 bases). The CDR3 sequence is CASSYSTGPSNQPQHF. DNA for the CDR3: TGTGCCAGCAGTTACTCGACAGGACCTAGCAATCAGCCCCAGCATTTT.